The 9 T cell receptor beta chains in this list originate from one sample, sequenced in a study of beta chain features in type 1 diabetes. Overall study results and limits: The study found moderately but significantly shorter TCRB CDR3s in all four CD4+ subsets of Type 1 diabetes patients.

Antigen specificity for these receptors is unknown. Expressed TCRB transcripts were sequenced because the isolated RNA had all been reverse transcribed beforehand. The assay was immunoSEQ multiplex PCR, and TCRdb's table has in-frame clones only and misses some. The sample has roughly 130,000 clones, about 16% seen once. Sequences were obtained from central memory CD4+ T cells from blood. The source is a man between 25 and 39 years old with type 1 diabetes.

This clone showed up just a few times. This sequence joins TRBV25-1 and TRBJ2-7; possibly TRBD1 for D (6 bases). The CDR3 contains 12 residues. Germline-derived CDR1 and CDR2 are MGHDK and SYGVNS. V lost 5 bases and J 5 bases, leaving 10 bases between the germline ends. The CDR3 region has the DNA TGTGCCAGCAGTCAGGGGTGGGACGAGCAGTACTTC. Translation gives CASSQGWDEQYF.

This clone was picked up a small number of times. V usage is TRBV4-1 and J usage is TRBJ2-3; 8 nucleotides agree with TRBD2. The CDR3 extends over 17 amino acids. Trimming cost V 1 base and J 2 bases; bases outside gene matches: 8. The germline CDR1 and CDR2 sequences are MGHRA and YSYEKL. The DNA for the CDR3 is TGCGCCAGCAGCCAAGTAAGGTCCGGGGGGGCCACAGATACGCAGTATTTT. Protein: CASSQVRSGGATDTQYF.

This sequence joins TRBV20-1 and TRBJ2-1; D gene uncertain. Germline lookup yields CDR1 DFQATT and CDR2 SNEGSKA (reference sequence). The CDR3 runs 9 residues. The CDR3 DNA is TGCAGGCCCGCCTATGAGCAGTTCTTC. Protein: CRPAYEQFF.

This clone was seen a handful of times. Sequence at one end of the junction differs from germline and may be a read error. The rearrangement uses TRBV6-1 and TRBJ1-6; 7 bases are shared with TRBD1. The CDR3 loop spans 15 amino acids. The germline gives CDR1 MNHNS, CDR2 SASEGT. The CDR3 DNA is TGTGCCAGCAGTGTGACAGGGTCTTATACTTCACCCCTCCACTTT. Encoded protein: CASSVTGSYTSPLHF.

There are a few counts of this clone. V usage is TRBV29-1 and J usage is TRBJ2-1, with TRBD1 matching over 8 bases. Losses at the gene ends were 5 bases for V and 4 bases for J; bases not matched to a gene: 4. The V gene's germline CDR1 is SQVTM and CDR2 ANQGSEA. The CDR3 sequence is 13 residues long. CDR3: CSVSGQGYNEQFF. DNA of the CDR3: TGCAGCGTTTCCGGACAGGGATACAATGAGCAGTTCTTC.

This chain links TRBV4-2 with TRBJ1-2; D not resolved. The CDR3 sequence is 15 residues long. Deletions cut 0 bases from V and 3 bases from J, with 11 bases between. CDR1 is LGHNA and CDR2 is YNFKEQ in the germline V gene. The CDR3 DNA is TGTGCCAGCAGCCAAGATAATTACGCCGACTATGGCTACACCTTC. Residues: CASSQDNYADYGYTF.

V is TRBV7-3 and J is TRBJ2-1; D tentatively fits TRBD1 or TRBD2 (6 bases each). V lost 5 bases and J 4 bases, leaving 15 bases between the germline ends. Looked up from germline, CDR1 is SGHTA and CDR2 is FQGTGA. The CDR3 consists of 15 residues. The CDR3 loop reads CASSPGEALYNEQFF. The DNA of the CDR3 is TGTGCCAGCAGCCCAGGGGAGGCATTATACAATGAGCAGTTCTTC.

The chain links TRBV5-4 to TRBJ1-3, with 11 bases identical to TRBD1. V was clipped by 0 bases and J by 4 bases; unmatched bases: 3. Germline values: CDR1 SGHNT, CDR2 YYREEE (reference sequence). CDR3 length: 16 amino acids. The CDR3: CASSLGTGGNGNTIYF. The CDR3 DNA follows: TGTGCCAGCAGCTTGGGGACAGGGGGCAACGGAAACACCATATATTTT.

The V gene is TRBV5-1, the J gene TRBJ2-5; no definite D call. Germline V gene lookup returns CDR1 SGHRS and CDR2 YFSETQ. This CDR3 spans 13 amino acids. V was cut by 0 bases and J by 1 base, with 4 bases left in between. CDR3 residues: CASSLGSQETQYF. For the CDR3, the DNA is TGCGCCAGCAGCTTGGGGAGCCAAGAGACCCAGTACTTC.